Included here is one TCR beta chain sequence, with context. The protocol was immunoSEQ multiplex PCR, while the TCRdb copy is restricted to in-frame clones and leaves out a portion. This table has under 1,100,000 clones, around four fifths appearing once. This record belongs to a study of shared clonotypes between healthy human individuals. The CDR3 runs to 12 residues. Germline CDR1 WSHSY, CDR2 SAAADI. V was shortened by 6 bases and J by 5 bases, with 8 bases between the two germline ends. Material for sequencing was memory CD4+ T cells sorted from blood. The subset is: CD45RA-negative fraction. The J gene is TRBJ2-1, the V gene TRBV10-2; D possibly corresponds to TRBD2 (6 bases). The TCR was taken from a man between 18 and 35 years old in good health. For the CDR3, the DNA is TGCGCCAGCAGAGGAGGGAACAATGAGCAGTTCTTC. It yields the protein CASRGGNNEQFF.